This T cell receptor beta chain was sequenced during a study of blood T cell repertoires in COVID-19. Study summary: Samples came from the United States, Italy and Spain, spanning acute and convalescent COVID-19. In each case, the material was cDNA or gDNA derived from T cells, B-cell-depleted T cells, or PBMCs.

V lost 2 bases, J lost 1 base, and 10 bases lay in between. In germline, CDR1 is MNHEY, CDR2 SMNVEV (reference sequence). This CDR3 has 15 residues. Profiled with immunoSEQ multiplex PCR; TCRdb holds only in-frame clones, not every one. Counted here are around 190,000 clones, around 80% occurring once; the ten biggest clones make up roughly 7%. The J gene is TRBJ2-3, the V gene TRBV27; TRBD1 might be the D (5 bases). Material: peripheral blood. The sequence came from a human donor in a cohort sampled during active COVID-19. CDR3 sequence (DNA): TGTGCCAGCAGTTTAAGGGGTTCTGGCACAGATACGCAGTATTTT. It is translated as CASSLRGSGTDTQYF.